This T cell receptor (beta chain) was profiled in a study of Graves' ophthalmopathy and Graves' hyperthyroidism. Overall study results and limits: Progression of ophthalmopathy was predicted by the model with approximately 71% sensitivity and approximately 72% specificity.

This clonotype was seen many times. Its antigen is undetermined. Amplification of TCR beta CDR3 regions used RNA transcripts. Second-round multiplex PCR followed a first-round RT-PCR using HTBI primers. MiXCR, run by TCRdb on the multiplex PCR reads, gives a single entry per CDR3 protein. Altogether around 400,000 distinct CDR3 sequences are present, about a sixth being singletons, with the ten largest covering about 1.6%. This CDR3 is built from 15 residues. V was pared by 4 bases and J by 5 bases, with 8 bases of the junction left unmatched. Pregnancy or lactation, uncontrolled infections and other autoimmune diseases were grounds for excluding patients. PBMCs were isolated by Ficoll-Paque density gradient centrifugation, using around 10 ml of fresh peripheral blood as the starting material.

This receptor was identified in a woman between 18 and 30 years old with Graves' ophthalmopathy. The V gene is TRBV12-3 or TRBV12-4, the J gene TRBJ1-2; 9 nucleotides line up with TRBD1. The sample comprised peripheral blood. The CDR3 protein is CASSSQPGQGYGYTF. For the CDR3, the DNA is TGTGCCAGCAGTTCCCAACCGGGACAGGGATATGGCTACACCTTC.